This TCR beta chain was recovered during a study of cytomegalovirus exposure and HLA in healthy donors. General study points: In vitro checks showed that a few CMV-associated chains really do target CMV antigens. Serostatus for CMV was the only available immune exposure information.

The primer mix had 60 Vbeta and 13 Jbeta primers. Authors' analysis steps: In a later analysis, 70 million to 80 million unique TCR beta chains included roughly 11 million shared by two or more donors. This table comes from immunoSEQ multiplex PCR, and its TCRdb copy is limited to in-frame clones, with some not included. V and J calls and clone size follow that table, whereas D and trimming were derived from the DNA. The listing contains about 47,000 clones. For this clone: No antigen is known for it.

Germline values: CDR1 GTSNPN, CDR2 SVGIG (reference sequence). The CDR3 contains 12 residues. The sample was PBMCs. The TCR sequence derives from a male donor in good health and CMV-seronegative. The J gene is TRBJ2-1, the V gene TRBV30; 8 bases line up with TRBD2. Here the CDR3 reads CSLRGVYNEQFF. In DNA, the CDR3 is TGTTCATTGCGGGGGGTCTACAATGAGCAGTTCTTC.